This T cell receptor beta chain was retrieved from a study of shared clonotypes between healthy human individuals. About the research overall: Per-donor plates numbered three CD4 naive, three CD4 memory, two CD8 naive and one CD8 memory.

A single count supports this clone. The CDR3 contains 17 residues. V lost 5 bases and J lost 5; bases outside the gene matches: 11. Germline lookup yields CDR1 MDHEN and CDR2 SYDVKM. Clones were sequenced by immunoSEQ multiplex PCR, and TCRdb holds only the in-frame ones, with some missing. The sample records about 1.5 million clones, nearly 99% being singletons. This chain links TRBV28 with TRBJ2-5; 13 bases agree with TRBD2. Sequencing was done on a sample of naive CD4+ T cells sorted from blood. Sample subset: CD45RA+ positively selected. The receptor was isolated from a young man in good health. This chain's CDR3 is CASSPQLAGGPLETQYF. DNA of the CDR3: TGTGCCAGCAGTCCCCAACTAGCGGGAGGGCCTTTGGAGACCCAGTACTTC.